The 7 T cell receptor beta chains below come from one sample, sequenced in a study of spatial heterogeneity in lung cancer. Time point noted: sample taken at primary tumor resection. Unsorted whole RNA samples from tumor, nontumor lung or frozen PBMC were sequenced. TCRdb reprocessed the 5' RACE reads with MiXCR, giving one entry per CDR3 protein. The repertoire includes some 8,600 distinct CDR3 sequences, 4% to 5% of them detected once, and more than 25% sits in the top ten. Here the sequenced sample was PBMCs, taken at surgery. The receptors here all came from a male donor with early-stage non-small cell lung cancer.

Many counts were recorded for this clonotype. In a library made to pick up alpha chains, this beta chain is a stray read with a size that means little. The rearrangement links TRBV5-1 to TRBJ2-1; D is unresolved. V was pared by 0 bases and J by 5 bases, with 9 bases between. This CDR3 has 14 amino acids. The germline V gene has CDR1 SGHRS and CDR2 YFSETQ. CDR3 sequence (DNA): TGCGCCAGCAGCTTGGAACCGGACGACAATGAGCAGTTCTTC. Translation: CASSLEPDDNEQFF.

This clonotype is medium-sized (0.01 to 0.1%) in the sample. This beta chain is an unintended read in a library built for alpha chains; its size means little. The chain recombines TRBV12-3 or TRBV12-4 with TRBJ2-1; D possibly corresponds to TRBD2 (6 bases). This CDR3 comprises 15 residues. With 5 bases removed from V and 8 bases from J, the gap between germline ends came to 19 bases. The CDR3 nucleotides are TGTGCCAGCAGTCCCGGACCACTAGCACGCTATGAGCAGTTCTTC. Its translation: CASSPGPLARYEQFF.

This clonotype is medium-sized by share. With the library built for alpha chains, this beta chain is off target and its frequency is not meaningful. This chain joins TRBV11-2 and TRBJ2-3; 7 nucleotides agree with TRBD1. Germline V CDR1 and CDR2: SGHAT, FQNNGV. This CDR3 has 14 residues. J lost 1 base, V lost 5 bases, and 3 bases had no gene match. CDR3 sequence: CASSQGQGTDTQYF. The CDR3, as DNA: TGTGCCAGCAGCCAAGGACAGGGCACAGATACGCAGTATTTT.

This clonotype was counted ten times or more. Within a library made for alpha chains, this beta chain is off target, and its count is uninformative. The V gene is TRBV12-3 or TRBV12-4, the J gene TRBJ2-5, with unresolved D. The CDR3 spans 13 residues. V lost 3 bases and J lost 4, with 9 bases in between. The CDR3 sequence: CASSLSPGETQYF. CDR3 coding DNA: TGTGCCAGCAGTTTGAGCCCTGGAGAGACCCAGTACTTC.

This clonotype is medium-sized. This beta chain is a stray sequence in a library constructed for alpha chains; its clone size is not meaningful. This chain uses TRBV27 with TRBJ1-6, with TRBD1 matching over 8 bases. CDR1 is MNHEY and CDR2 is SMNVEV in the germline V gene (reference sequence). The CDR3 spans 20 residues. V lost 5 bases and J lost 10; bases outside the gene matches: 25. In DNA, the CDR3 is TGTGCCAGCAGTCCACGCCCAGGGACGGACAGGGCATCGTTGGAGTCACCCCTCCACTTT. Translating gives CASSPRPGTDRASLESPLHF.

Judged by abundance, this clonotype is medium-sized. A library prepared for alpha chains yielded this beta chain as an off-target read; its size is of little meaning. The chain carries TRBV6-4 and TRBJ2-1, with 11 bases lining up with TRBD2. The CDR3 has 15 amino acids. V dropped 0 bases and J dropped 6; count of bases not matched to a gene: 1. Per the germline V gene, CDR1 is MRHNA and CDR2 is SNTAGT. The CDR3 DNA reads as TGTGCCAGCAGTGACTCTAGCGGGGGGGCCAATGAGCAGTTCTTC. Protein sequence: CASSDSSGGANEQFF.

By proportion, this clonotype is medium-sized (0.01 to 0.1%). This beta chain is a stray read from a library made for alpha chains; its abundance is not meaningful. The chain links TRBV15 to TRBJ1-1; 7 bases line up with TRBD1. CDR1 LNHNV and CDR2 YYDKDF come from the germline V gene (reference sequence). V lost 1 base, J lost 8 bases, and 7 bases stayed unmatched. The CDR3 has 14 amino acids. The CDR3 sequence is CATSRGGQAPEAFF. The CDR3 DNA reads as TGTGCCACCAGCAGAGGAGGACAGGCCCCAGAAGCTTTCTTT.